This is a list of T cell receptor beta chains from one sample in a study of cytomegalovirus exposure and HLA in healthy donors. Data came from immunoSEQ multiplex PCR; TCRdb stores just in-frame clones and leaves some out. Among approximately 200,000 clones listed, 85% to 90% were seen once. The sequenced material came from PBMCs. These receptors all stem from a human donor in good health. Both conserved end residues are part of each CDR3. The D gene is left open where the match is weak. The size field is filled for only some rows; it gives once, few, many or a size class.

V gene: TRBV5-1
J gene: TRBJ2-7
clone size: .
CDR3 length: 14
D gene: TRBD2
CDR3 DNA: TGCGCCAGCAGCTTGGCTAGCGGGTCATACGAGCAGTACTTC
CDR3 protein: CASSLASGSYEQYF

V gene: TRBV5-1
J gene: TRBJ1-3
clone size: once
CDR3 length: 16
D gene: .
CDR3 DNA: TGCGCCAGCAGCCCCGTGGAGGGAGGCTCTGGAAACACCATATATTTT
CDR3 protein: CASSPVEGGSGNTIYF

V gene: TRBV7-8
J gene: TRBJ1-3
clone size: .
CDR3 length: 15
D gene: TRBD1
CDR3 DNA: TGTGCCAGCAGCTCCGACAGGGACTCTGGAAACACCATATATTTT
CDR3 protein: CASSSDRDSGNTIYF

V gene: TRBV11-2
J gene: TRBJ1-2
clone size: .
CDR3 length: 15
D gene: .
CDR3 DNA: TGTGCCAGCAGCTACTCCAGGGAACTAAACTATGGCTACACCTTC
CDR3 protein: CASSYSRELNYGYTF

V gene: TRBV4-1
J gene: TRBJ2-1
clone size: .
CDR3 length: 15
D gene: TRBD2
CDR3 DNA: TGCGCCAGCAGCCGAACTAGCGGGAGTTACAATGAGCAGTTCTTC
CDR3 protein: CASSRTSGSYNEQFF

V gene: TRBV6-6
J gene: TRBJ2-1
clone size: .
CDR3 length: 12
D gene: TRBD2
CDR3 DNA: TGTGCCAGCAGTCAGTTAGCGGGCGAGCAGTTCTTC
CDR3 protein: CASSQLAGEQFF

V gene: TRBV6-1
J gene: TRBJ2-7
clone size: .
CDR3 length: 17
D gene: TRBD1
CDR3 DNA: TGTGCCAGCAGTGAATTATGGGGACAGGGGGGTTCCTACGAGCAGTACTTC
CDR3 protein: CASSELWGQGGSYEQYF

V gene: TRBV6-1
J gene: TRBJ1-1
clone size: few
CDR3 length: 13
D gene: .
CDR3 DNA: TGTGCCAGCAGTAGACTAGAATACACTGAAGCTTTCTTT
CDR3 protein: CASSRLEYTEAFF

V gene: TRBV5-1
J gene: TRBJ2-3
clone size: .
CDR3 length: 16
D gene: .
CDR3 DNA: TGCGCCAGCAGCTTGGCTGGACAGCGGGACGGGGGTACGCAGTATTTT
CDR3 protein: CASSLAGQRDGGTQYF

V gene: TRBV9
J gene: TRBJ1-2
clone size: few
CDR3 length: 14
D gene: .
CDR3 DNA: TGTGCCAGCAGCTCCAACAGGGTGGGCTATGGCTACACCTTC
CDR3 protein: CASSSNRVGYGYTF

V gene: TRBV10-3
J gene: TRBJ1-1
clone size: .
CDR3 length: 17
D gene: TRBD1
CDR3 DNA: TGTGCCATCAGTGACCCCAGACAGGGGCGGGTGATGGGTGAAGCTTTCTTT
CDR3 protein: CAISDPRQGRVMGEAFF

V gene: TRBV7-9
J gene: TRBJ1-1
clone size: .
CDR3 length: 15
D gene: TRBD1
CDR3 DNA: TGTGCCAGCAGCTTACAGGGGGCCGGGAACACTGAAGCTTTCTTT
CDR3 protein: CASSLQGAGNTEAFF

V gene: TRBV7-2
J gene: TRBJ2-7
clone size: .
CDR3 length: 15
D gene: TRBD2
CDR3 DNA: TGTGCCAGCAGCTTAAGTTCTAGCGGGAGCTACGAGCAGTACTTC
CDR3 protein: CASSLSSSGSYEQYF

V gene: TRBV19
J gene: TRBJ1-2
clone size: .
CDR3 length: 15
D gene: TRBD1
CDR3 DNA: TGTGCCAGTAGTATCGCAGGGGGCGCCGGCTATGGCTACACCTTC
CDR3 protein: CASSIAGGAGYGYTF

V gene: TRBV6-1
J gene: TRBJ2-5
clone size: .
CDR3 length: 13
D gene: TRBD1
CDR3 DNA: TGTGCCAGCAGGGACAGGGGTCCAGAGACCCAGTACTTC
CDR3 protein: CASRDRGPETQYF

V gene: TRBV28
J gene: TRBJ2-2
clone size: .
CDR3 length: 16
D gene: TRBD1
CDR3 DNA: TGTGCCAGCAGTTTAATTGGGACAGGGGTTGTCGGGGAGCTGTTTTTT
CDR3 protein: CASSLIGTGVVGELFF

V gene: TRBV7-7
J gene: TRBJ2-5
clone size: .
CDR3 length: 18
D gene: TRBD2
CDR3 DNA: TGTGCTAGCAGAAGGGTACTAGCGCCCATAGTACACCAAGAGCCCCAGTACTTC
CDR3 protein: CASRRVLAPIVHQEPQYF

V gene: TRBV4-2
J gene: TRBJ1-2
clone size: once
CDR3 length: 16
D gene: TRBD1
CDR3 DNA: TGTGCCAGCAGCCAAGCCGACAGGGGGCCTAACTATGGCTACACCTTC
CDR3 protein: CASSQADRGPNYGYTF

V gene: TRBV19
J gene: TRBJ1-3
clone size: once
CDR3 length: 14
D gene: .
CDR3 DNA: TGTGCCAGTAGTATTGGACACTCTGGAAACACCATATATTTT
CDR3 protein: CASSIGHSGNTIYF

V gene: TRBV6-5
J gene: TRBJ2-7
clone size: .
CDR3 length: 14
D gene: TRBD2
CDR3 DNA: TGTGCCTCAAAAGGGCGGGAGTGGGCCTACGAGCAGTACTTC
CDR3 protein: CASKGREWAYEQYF

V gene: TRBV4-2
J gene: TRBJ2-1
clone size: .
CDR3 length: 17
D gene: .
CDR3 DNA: TGTGCCAGCAGCCAAGATCAGGTAGCGGTAACCTACAATGAGCAGTTCTTC
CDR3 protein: CASSQDQVAVTYNEQFF

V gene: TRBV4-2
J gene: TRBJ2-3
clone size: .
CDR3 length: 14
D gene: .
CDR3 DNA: TGTGCCAGCAGCCAAGACAACGGTCCCAGGTCGCAGTATTTT
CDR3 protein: CASSQDNGPRSQYF

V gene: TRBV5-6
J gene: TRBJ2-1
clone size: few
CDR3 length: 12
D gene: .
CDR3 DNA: TGTGCCAGCAGGGCGAGGTGGAATGAGCAGTTCTTC
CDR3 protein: CASRARWNEQFF

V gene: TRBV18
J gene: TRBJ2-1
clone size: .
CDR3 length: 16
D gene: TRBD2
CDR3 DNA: TGTGCCAGCTCACCTCTAGCGGGAAACTCCTACAATGAGCAGTTCTTC
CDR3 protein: CASSPLAGNSYNEQFF

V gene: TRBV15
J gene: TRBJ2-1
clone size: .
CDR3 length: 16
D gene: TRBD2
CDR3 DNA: TGTGCCACCAGCAGAGATGGGGGGGACTCCTACAATGAGCAGTTCTTC
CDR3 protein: CATSRDGGDSYNEQFF

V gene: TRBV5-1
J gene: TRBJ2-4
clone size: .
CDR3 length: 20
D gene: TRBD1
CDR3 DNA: TGCGCCAGCAGCTTGGTGGGGACCGGGACAGCCTTATTTGCCAAAAACATTCAGTACTTC
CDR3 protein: CASSLVGTGTALFAKNIQYF

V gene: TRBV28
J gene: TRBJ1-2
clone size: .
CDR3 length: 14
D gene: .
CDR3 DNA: TGTGCCAGCAGTTTTAGGACCCGTCGCGGGGGCTACACCTTC
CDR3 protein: CASSFRTRRGGYTF

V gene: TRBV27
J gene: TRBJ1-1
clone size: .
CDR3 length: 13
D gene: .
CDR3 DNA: TGTGCCAGCAGTATGAGGGGGTCCACTGAAGCTTTCTTT
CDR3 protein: CASSMRGSTEAFF

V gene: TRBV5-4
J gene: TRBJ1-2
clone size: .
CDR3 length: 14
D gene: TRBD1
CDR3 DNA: TGTGCCAGCAGCTTAACAGGGGGCGCTTATGGCTACACCTTC
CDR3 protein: CASSLTGGAYGYTF

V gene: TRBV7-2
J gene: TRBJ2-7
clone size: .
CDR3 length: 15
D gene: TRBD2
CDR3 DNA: TGTGCCAGCAGTCAAACCGGGACTAGCGACTACGAGCAGTACTTC
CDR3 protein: CASSQTGTSDYEQYF

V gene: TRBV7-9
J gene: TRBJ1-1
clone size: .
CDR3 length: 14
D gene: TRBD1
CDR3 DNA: TGTTCCAGCAGCTTAGGCCAGGGGGGCACTGAAGCTTTCTTT
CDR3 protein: CSSSLGQGGTEAFF

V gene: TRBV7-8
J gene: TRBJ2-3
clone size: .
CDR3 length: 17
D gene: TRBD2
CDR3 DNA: TGTGCCAGCAGCTTAATCCCTAGCGGGAGGGCGCCAGATACGCAGTATTTT
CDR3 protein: CASSLIPSGRAPDTQYF

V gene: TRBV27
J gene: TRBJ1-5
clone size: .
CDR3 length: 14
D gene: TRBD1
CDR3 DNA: TGTGCCAGGTGTAAAGACAGGGGAGATCAGCCCCAGCATTTT
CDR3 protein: CARCKDRGDQPQHF

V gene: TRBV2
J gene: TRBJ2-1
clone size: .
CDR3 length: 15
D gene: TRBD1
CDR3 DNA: TGTGCCAGCAATGGACAGGGGGGGACCTACAATGAGCAGTTCTTC
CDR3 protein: CASNGQGGTYNEQFF

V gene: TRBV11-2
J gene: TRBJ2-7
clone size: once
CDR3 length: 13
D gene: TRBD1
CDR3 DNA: TGTGCCAGCAGCTTGGGGACAGCCTACGAGCAGTACTTC
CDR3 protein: CASSLGTAYEQYF

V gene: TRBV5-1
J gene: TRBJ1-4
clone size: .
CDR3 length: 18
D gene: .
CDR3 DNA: TGCGCCAGCAGCTTGGGAGCGAACTCAGACCCAACTAATGAAAAACTGTTTTTT
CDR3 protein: CASSLGANSDPTNEKLFF

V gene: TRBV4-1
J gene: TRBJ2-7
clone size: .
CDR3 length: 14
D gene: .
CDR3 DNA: TGCGCCAGCAGCCCGGGACTGTTCTCCTACGAGCAGTACTTC
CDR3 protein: CASSPGLFSYEQYF

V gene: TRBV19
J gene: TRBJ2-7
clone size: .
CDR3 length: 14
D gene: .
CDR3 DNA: TGTGCCAGTAGTATAAACTGGCGGGACTACGAGCAGTACTTC
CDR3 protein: CASSINWRDYEQYF

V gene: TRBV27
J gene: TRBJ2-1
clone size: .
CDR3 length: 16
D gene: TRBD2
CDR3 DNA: TGTGCCAGCAGCGACCCGGCGGGAGGGCCTGGGAATGAGCAGTTCTTC
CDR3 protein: CASSDPAGGPGNEQFF

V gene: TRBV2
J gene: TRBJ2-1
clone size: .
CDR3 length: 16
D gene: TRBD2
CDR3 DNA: TGTGCCAGCAGTTCTCTTCTAGCGGGAGAGCTCGATGAGCAGTTCTTC
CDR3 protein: CASSSLLAGELDEQFF

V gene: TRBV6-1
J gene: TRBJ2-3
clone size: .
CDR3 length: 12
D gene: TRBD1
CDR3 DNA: TGTGCCAGCAGTGAGGGACAGGCTACGCAGTATTTT
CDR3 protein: CASSEGQATQYF

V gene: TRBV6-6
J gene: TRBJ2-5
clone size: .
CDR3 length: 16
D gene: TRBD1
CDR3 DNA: TGTGCCAGCACCTACATCTTGGACAGGGGGTCAGAGACCCAGTACTTC
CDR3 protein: CASTYILDRGSETQYF

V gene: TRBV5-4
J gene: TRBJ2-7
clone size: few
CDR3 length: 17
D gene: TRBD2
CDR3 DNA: TGTGCCAGCACCTATGGGCTAGCGGGAGGGCCGGGCCGCGAGCAGTACTTC
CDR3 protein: CASTYGLAGGPGREQYF

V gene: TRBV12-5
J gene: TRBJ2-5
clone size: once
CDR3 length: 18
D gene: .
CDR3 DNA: TGTGCTAGTGGTTTGTCAGGAATGGGTAGCGGCTGGCAGGAGACCCAGTACTTC
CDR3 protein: CASGLSGMGSGWQETQYF

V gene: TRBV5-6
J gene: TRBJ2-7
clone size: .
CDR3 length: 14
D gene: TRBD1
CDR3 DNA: TGTGCCAGCAGCTTTACAGGGGGCTCCTACGAGCAGTACTTC
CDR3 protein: CASSFTGGSYEQYF

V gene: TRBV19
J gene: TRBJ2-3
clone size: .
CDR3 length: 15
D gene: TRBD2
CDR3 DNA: TGTGCCAGTAGACAAGCGGGAGGATCCACAGATACGCAGTATTTT
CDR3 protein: CASRQAGGSTDTQYF

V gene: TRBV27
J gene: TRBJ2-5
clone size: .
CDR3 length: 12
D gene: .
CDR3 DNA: TGTGCCAGCAGTCAGGGGCCAGGAACCCAGTACTTC
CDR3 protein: CASSQGPGTQYF

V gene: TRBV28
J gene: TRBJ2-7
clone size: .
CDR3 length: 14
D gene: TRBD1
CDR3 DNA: TGTGCCAGCAGTTTAACCGGGACAGTCTACGAGCAGTACTTC
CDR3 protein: CASSLTGTVYEQYF

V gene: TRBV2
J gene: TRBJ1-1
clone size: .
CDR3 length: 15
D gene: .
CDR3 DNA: TGTGCCAGCACGGAGCGTCTGGGGGCGAACACTGAAGCTTTCTTT
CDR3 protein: CASTERLGANTEAFF

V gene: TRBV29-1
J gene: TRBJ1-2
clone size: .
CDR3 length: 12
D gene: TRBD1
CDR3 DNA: TGCAGCGCCGGGACAGGATACTATGGCTACACCTTC
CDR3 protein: CSAGTGYYGYTF

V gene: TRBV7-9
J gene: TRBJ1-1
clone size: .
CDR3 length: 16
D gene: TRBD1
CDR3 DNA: TGTGCCAGCAGCCCTCTCGACAGGGCCATGAACACTGAAGCTTTCTTT
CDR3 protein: CASSPLDRAMNTEAFF

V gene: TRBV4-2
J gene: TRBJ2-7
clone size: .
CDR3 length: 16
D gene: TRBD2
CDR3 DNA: TGTGCCAGCAGCCAAGGATTAGCGGGAGTTGGATTCGAGCAGTACTTC
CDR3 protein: CASSQGLAGVGFEQYF

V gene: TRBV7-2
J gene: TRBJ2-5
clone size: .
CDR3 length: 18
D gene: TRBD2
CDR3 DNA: TGTGCCAGCAGCCAACCCGTGACTAGCGTGGGGATCCAAGAGACCCAGTACTTC
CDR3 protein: CASSQPVTSVGIQETQYF

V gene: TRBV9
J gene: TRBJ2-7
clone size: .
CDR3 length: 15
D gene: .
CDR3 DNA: TGTGCCAGCAGCGTAGACAGCGGGCCTACCTACGAGCAGTACTTC
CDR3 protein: CASSVDSGPTYEQYF

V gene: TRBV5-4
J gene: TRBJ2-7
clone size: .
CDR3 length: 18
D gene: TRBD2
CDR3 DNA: TGTGCCAGCAGCGCGGAGGGTAGCGGGAGGGGTCAGATCTACGAGCAGTACTTC
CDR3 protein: CASSAEGSGRGQIYEQYF